Reported below is one T cell receptor (beta chain). No antigen is known for it. The TCRbeta library was prepared with unique molecular identifiers. Each CDR3 protein is one row after TCRdb ran MiXCR on the PCR reads. The sample records about 200,000 distinct CDR3 sequences, around a sixth being singletons. With 4 bases clipped from V and 6 bases from J, the junction kept 4 bases outside the gene matches. Germline CDR1 reads LGHDT; CDR2 reads YNNKEL (reference sequence). The CDR3 loop spans 15 amino acids. This sample stems from a study of T-cell reconstitution after alpha-beta-depleted transplantation in children. Study results and caveats: Approximately two months post-transplant, alpha-beta T cells reportedly originated from several hundred expanded graft clones. Hyperexpanded clones declined; after one year, newly produced T cells mostly supplied diversity.

The sequence derives from a male patient aged 2 to 9 who had a stem cell transplant for acute lymphoblastic leukemia, so the T cells may come from the graft donor. The V and J genes are TRBV3-1 and TRBJ2-1; 12 positions agree with TRBD2. Sequenced here: PBMCs, mostly from graft donor cells, sampled 360 days after TCRalphabeta/CD19-depleted stem cell transplant. DNA of the CDR3: TGTGCCAGCAGCCTAAGACTAGCGGGGGTCAATGAGCAGTTCTTC. This encodes CASSLRLAGVNEQFF.